This record covers a single TCR beta chain. The source of the sample is a study of blood T cell repertoires in COVID-19. CDR3 length: 17 amino acids. CDR1 and CDR2 from the germline V gene are SEHNR and FQNEAQ (reference sequence). The V and J ends lost 1 base and 6 bases, in that order; junction bases with no gene match: 13. Original methodology: Nucleated cell number was recorded as an estimate derived from reference gene primer amplification. The repertoire was sequenced with immunoSEQ multiplex PCR; TCRdb's copy has only in-frame clones and lacks some. V, J and clone size are those of that table, while D and trimming were read from the DNA. The table records about 53,000 clones, approximately 84% of them present only once.

Source material: peripheral blood. This sequence was found in a human donor in a cohort sampled during active COVID-19. The chain links TRBV7-9 to TRBJ2-3; 7 bases are shared with TRBD2. The CDR3 DNA sequence: TGTGCCAGCAGCTTAGTTGGTACTAGCGAGCACGTGGATACGCAGTATTTT. Translation: CASSLVGTSEHVDTQYF. The whole variable domain, remainder taken from reference TRBV7-9 and TRBJ2-3, is DTGVSQNPRHKITKRGQNVTFRCDPISEHNRLYWYRQTLGQGPEFLTYFQNEAQLEKSRLLSDRFSAERPKGSFSTLEIQRTEQGDSAMYLCASSLVGTSEHVDTQYFGPGTRLTVL.